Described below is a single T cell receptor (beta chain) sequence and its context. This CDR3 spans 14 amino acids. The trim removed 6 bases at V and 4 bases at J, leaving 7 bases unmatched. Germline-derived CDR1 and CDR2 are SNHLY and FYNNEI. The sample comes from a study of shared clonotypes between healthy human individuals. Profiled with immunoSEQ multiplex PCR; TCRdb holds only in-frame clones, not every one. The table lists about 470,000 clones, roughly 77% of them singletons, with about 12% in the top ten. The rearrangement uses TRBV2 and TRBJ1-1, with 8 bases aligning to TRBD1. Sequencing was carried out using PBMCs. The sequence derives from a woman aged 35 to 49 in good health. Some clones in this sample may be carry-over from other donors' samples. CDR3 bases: TGTGCCAGCAGCCCCACCGGGACAGGCACTGAAGCTTTCTTT. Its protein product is CASSPTGTGTEAFF. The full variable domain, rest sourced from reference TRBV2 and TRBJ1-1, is EPEVTQTPSHQVTQMGQEVILRCVPISNHLYFYWYRQILGQKVEFLVSFYNNEISEKSEIFDDQFSVERPDGSNFTLKIRSTKLEDSAMYFCASSPTGTGTEAFFGQGTRLTVV.